At least ten counts were recorded for the clone carrying this TCR beta chain. Antigen: not known. This beta chain is a stray read from a library made for alpha chains; its abundance is not meaningful. Described time point: sample taken at primary tumor resection. The authors sequenced whole RNA from tumor, nontumor lung or frozen PBMC without sorting. The donors, more than 55 patients with untreated early-stage non-small cell lung cancer, provided the samples. The sample is drawn from a study of spatial heterogeneity in lung cancer. Study results and limitations: Among blood samples, ubiquitous expanded tumor TCRs appeared more at resection than at follow-up.

Looked up from germline, CDR1 is ENHRY and CDR2 is SYGVKD. Trimming took off 0 bases at V and 2 bases at J, with 5 bases between the two ends. This CDR3 spans 14 amino acids. Each CDR3 protein gets one entry after TCRdb re-called the 5' RACE reads with MiXCR. The sample consists of 7,000 or so distinct CDR3 sequences, around 7% of them appearing once. The receptor comes from a male donor with early-stage non-small cell lung cancer. The V and J genes are TRBV10-3 and TRBJ1-5; a possible D gene is TRBD1 (5 bases). This specimen was PBMCs, taken at surgery. The CDR3 is CAISESGGNQPQHF. CDR3 bases: TGTGCCATCAGTGAGTCGGGGGGCAATCAGCCCCAGCATTTT.